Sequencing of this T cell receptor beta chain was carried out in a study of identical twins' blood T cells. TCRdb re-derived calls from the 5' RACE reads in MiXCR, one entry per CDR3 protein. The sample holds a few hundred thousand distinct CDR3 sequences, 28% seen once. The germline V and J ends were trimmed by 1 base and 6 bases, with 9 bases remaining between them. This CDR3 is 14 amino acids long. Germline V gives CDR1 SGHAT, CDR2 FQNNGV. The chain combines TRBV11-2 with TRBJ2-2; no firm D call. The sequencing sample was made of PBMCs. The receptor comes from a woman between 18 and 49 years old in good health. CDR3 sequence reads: CASSLVRLSGELFF. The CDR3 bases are TGTGCCAGCAGCTTAGTACGACTGTCCGGGGAGCTGTTTTTT.